Listed below are T cell receptor beta chains from one sample, sequenced in a study of blood T cell repertoires in COVID-19. Produced via immunoSEQ multiplex PCR; TCRdb's table is partial and in-frame only. The sample contains a few hundred thousand clones, about 90% of which appear only once. Sequenced sample: peripheral blood. These receptors were collected from an older woman with COVID-19, enrolled during active disease. The CDR3 runs from the conserved cysteine through the conserved F or W. D genes are given only for firm matches. Size is omitted from some rows. Given values are once, few, many or a class for expanded clones.

j_call	clone_size	d_call	v_call	cdr3_aa	cdr3_nt
TRBJ2-7	once	NA	TRBV14	CASSQEGAVDEQYF	TGTGCCAGCAGCCAAGAAGGGGCGGTCGACGAGCAGTACTTC
TRBJ2-1	NA	TRBD2	TRBV27	CASSPASGWRLSYNEQFF	TGTGCCAGCAGTCCCGCTAGCGGGTGGAGGTTGTCCTACAATGAGCAGTTCTTC
TRBJ2-2	NA	TRBD2	TRBV7-9	CASSPPSGRETGELFF	TGTGCCAGCAGCCCTCCTAGCGGGAGGGAGACCGGGGAGCTGTTTTTT
TRBJ2-7	NA	TRBD1	TRBV5-6	CASSSGQVAHEQYF	TGTGCCAGCAGCTCGGGACAGGTCGCGCACGAGCAGTACTTC
TRBJ1-4	NA	NA	TRBV30	CAWRARTAIEKLFF	TGTGCCTGGAGGGCAAGGACAGCTATTGAAAAACTGTTTTTT
TRBJ1-4	NA	TRBD1	TRBV2	CASRVDRGLAKLFF	TGTGCCAGCAGGGTTGACAGGGGGCTCGCAAAACTGTTTTTT
TRBJ2-7	once	TRBD1	TRBV5-1	CASSLSGQGFYEQYF	TGCGCCAGCAGCTTGTCGGGACAGGGGTTCTACGAGCAGTACTTC
TRBJ2-5	NA	NA	TRBV12-3/TRBV12-4	CASFLPPPETQYF	TGTGCCAGCTTTCTCCCCCCCCCAGAGACCCAGTACTTC
TRBJ2-7	NA	NA	TRBV3-1/TRBV3-2	CASSQGGLRAYEQYF	TGTGCCAGCAGCCAAGGGGGGCTACGGGCCTACGAGCAGTACTTC
TRBJ2-2	once	TRBD1	TRBV19	CASSPKTGGTGELFF	TGTGCCAGTAGTCCAAAGACAGGGGGGACCGGGGAGCTGTTTTTT
TRBJ2-1	NA	TRBD1	TRBV6-1	CASSDRGQSNEQFF	TGTGCCAGCAGTGACAGGGGGCAAAGCAATGAGCAGTTCTTC
TRBJ2-5	NA	NA	TRBV7-9	CASSLTAGNGETQYF	TGTGCCAGCAGCTTAACTGCCGGGAATGGGGAGACCCAGTACTTC
TRBJ2-5	NA	NA	TRBV5-4	CASSLVSAETQYF	TGTGCCAGCAGCTTGGTAAGCGCGGAGACCCAGTACTTC
TRBJ2-1	NA	TRBD1	TRBV18	CASSLRDSATEFF	TGTGCCAGCTCACTACGGGACAGCGCGACCGAGTTCTTC
TRBJ2-4	NA	NA	TRBV19	CASSSEPWIQYF	TGTGCCAGTAGTAGCGAGCCTTGGATTCAGTACTTC
TRBJ1-2	NA	TRBD1	TRBV4-1	CASSHLRDRGNYGYTF	TGCGCCAGCAGCCACCTACGAGACAGGGGAAACTATGGCTACACCTTC
TRBJ1-4	NA	TRBD1	TRBV27	CASSLMGQGNEKLFF	TGTGCCAGCAGTTTAATGGGACAGGGTAATGAAAAACTGTTTTTT
TRBJ1-4	NA	NA	TRBV23-1	CASSPVPDEKLFF	TGCGCCAGCAGCCCGGTGCCGGATGAAAAACTGTTTTTT
TRBJ1-2	NA	NA	TRBV11-3	CASSLVRHDLGGYTF	TGTGCCAGCAGCTTAGTCCGACATGATTTAGGTGGCTACACCTTC
TRBJ1-2	NA	NA	TRBV3-1/TRBV3-2	CASSPPTRGVYGYTF	TGTGCCAGCAGCCCCCCGACGCGGGGCGTTTACGGCTACACCTTC
TRBJ1-6	NA	NA	TRBV7-9	CASSLRGPAPLHF	TGTGCCAGCAGCCTAAGAGGGCCGGCACCCCTCCACTTT
TRBJ2-5	NA	NA	TRBV3-1/TRBV3-2	CASSQDIRALETQYF	TGTGCCAGCAGCCAAGATATAAGAGCTTTGGAGACCCAGTACTTC
TRBJ1-5	NA	TRBD1	TRBV5-1	CASSTGQPGQPQHF	TGCGCCAGCAGTACGGGACAGCCCGGTCAGCCCCAGCATTTT
TRBJ2-7	NA	TRBD2	TRBV4-1	CASSQEAGLAAYEQYF	TGCGCCAGCAGCCAAGAGGCGGGGCTAGCGGCCTACGAGCAGTACTTC
TRBJ2-3	NA	TRBD1	TRBV28	CASGGTGDPDTQYF	TGTGCCAGCGGGGGGACAGGGGACCCAGATACGCAGTATTTT
TRBJ1-3	NA	NA	TRBV10-3	CAISDTGSSGNTIYF	TGTGCCATCAGTGACACAGGGAGCTCTGGAAACACCATATATTTT
TRBJ1-2	NA	NA	TRBV19	CASTLNGLISDYGYTF	TGTGCCAGTACCCTAAACGGGTTGATAAGCGACTATGGCTACACCTTC
TRBJ2-1	NA	TRBD2	TRBV7-9	CASRTSGGDNEQFF	TGTGCCAGCAGGACTAGCGGGGGAGACAATGAGCAGTTCTTC
TRBJ1-5	NA	NA	TRBV19	CASSIAKNRASNQPQHF	TGTGCCAGTAGTATAGCAAAAAACAGGGCAAGCAATCAGCCCCAGCATTTT
TRBJ1-1	NA	NA	TRBV27	CASSLFGQTLTEAFF	TGTGCCAGCAGCCTTTTTGGACAGACACTCACTGAAGCTTTCTTT
TRBJ2-3	NA	NA	TRBV6-2/TRBV6-3	CASSSIRTDTQYF	TGTGCCAGCAGCTCTATCCGCACAGATACGCAGTATTTT
TRBJ2-3	NA	NA	TRBV19	CASSRVGGDTQYF	TGTGCCAGTTCGAGGGTTGGAGGAGATACGCAGTATTTT
TRBJ1-1	NA	TRBD1	TRBV18	CASSPGTGGSTEAFF	TGTGCCAGCTCACCCGGGACAGGGGGATCCACTGAAGCTTTCTTT
TRBJ2-1	NA	NA	TRBV5-4	CASSLQGEQFF	TGTGCCAGCAGCTTGCAGGGTGAGCAGTTCTTC
TRBJ1-2	NA	NA	TRBV14	CASTHGDSSGYTF	TGTGCCAGCACCCACGGAGACAGTTCTGGCTACACCTTC
TRBJ2-5	NA	TRBD1	TRBV10-3	CAISVGQASQETQYF	TGTGCCATCAGCGTCGGACAGGCGAGCCAAGAGACCCAGTACTTC
TRBJ1-2	NA	NA	TRBV6-5	CASNTNRVGGYTF	TGTGCCAGCAATACAAACAGGGTCGGGGGCTACACCTTC
TRBJ2-3	NA	TRBD2	TRBV7-9	CASSSSGRALGQYF	TGTGCCAGCAGCTCTAGCGGGAGGGCTCTGGGGCAGTATTTT
TRBJ1-1	few	NA	TRBV19	CASSIQGWVNTEAFF	TGTGCCAGTAGTATACAGGGATGGGTGAACACTGAAGCTTTCTTT